This TCR beta chain was recorded in a study of CD8 T cells in Susac syndrome. A quantity of about 0.45 to 1 ug RNA underwent reverse transcription using random hexamers. Amplification of TCR beta CDR3 across 54 Vbeta and 13 Jbeta was performed with immunoSEQ multiplex PCR. TCRdb passed the immunoSEQ multiplex PCR reads through MiXCR, listing each CDR3 protein once. This sample carries about 130,000 distinct CDR3 sequences, around 96% of them seen once, and the ten largest clones take around 0.2%. The sample was CD8+ T cells from PBMCs. The receptor was isolated from a human donor with Susac syndrome.

The CDR3 DNA reads as TGTGCCAGCAGCGTGGACACAGATACGCAGTATTTT. Protein product: CASSVDTDTQYF. The V and J genes are TRBV9 and TRBJ2-3; D call uncertain. V lost 2 bases and J lost 2, with 3 bases in between. In germline, CDR1 is SGDLS, CDR2 YYNGEE. The CDR3 has 12 amino acids. Together with reference TRBV9 and TRBJ2-3, the CDR3 gives the full variable domain: DSGVTQTPKHLITATGQRVTLRCSPRSGDLSVYWYQQSLDQGLQFLIQYYNGEERAKGNILERFSAQQFPDLHSELNLSSLELGDSALYFCASSVDTDTQYFGPGTRLTVL.